The rows below give T cell receptor beta chains drawn from one sample of a study of CXCR3-negative and CXCR3-positive naive CD8 T cells. TCRdb reprocessed the 5' RACE reads; each CDR3 protein has one entry and no DNA is given. Its table records 150,000 or so distinct CDR3 sequences. The sample was naive CXCR3+ CD8+ T cells from blood. The origin of the receptors is a human donor in good health. Some clones in this sample may be carry-over from other donors' samples. Each CDR3 is given with its conserved first and last residue.

j_call v_call cdr3_length cdr3_aa
TRBJ1-4 TRBV7-2 18 CASSFHDRGTTTNENLFF
TRBJ2-1 TRBV6-5 13 CASGPVVDNEQFF
TRBJ2-3 TRBV20-1 15 CSASGGGTRKDTQYF
TRBJ2-5 TRBV6-2/TRBV6-3 15 CASSYSPRNQETQYF
TRBJ2-1 TRBV29-1 14 CSVGQGAGVNEQFF
TRBJ1-1 TRBV9 16 CASSLSGGTGNTEAFF
TRBJ1-2 TRBV28 13 CASSFKGFYGYTF
TRBJ1-5 TRBV7-9 16 CASSPGTGALGQPQHF
TRBJ2-1 TRBV28 14 CASISGLPYNEQFF
TRBJ1-5 TRBV7-9 14 CASSSGQLGEPQHF
TRBJ2-5 TRBV20-1 15 CSARGGSGDEETQYF
TRBJ2-7 TRBV12-3/TRBV12-4 16 CASSFLAGGISYEQYF
TRBJ2-7 TRBV29-1 13 CSVESRETYEQYF
TRBJ2-4 TRBV7-9 17 CASSGPYGRAGGNIQYF
TRBJ2-1 TRBV12-3/TRBV12-4 12 CASSPTSGVSFF
TRBJ2-1 TRBV4-1 17 CASSQPATSGGSNEQFF
TRBJ2-2 TRBV5-1 14 CASSLGTDTGELFF
TRBJ2-7 TRBV29-1 13 CSVEGDGRDEQYF
TRBJ2-1 TRBV27 13 CASSLSLGNEQFF
TRBJ2-3 TRBV28 15 CASSRLEGSTDTQYF